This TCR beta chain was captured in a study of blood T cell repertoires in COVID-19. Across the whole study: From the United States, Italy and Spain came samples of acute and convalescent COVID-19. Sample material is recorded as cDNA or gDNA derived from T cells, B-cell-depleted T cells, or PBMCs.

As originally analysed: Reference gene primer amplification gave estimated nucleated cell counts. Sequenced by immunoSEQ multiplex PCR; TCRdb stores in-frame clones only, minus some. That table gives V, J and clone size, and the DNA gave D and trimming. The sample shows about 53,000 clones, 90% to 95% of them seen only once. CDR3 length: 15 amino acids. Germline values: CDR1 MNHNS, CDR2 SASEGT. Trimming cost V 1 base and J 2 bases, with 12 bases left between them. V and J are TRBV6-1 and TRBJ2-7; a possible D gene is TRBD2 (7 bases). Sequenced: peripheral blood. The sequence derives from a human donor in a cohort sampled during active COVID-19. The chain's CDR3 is CASSEGGGLTYEQYV. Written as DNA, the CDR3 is TGTGCCAGCAGTGAAGGGGGGGGCCTTACCTACGAGCAGTACGTC.